This TCR beta chain was identified during a study of graft-versus-host responses after intestinal transplantation (dated by TCRdb to about 2021). A note on the overall study: The transplants that recipients got were multivisceral, liver-intestinal, or isolated intestinal. Anti-thymocyte globulin induction was given to all recipients, followed by maintenance tacrolimus and steroids for 2 to 3 years. After intestinal transplantation, graft-versus-host and host-versus-graft alloreactive T cell clones were followed in the graft, circulation and bone marrow using bulk TCR-beta CDR3 sequencing. To identify alloreactive clones, pre-transplant mixed lymphocyte reaction products were sequenced and then compared with unstimulated pre-transplant donor and recipient T cells. A cohort of approximately 23 intestinal transplant recipients, including one retransplant, was enrolled, and 3 patients lacking pretransplant specimens were excluded. A peak of at least 4% donor T cells among recipient peripheral blood mononuclear cells was the definition used for donor T cell macrochimerism. Samples from a few later patients were sequenced in-house on an Illumina MiSeq with MiXCR processing rather than by the commercial service. Summary of the overall study and its limitations: GvH clones turned up in recipient bone marrow, with some appearing earlier in ileal mucosa or blood, a pattern consistent with an intestinal mucosal origin. High GvH to HvG T cell clonal ratios were observed in the allografts of patients with donor T cell macrochimerism. The relatively low number and heterogeneity of intestinal transplant patients limited the conclusions. Peak levels of circulating GvH clones were associated with declines in HvG clones early after transplant.

The library came from the immunoSEQ multiplex PCR assay. High-throughput TCR-beta CDR3 sequencing of genomic DNA from most patients was performed by Adaptive Biotechnologies. The source study handled its data this way. TCR sequencing data were retrieved from Adaptive's ImmunoSEQ software for roughly 17 patients, whereas a few other patients were processed with MiXCR and VDJtools. CDR3 nucleotide sequences shared by donor and recipient were removed because the origin of these sequences could not be assigned. At least 2-fold expansion over unstimulated cells and a minimum CFSE-low frequency of 0.002% (template counts) or 0.001% (read counts) were required for clones to be classified as alloreactive. Clones detected in sequenced pre-transplant spleen, lymph node, or MLR CFSE-low populations of the donor or recipient were defined as mappable. Cumulative frequency of alloreactive clones was calculated as a percentage of all sequences weighted by copy number. TCRdb carries this immuneACCESS record with in-frame sequences only. Its versions omit some clonotypes, under half of them owing to an unresolved V gene in the studies checked, with the rest unexplained. The V and J calls and the clone size are those of that table, but D and trimming were determined from the DNA. The table for this sample lists more than 13,000 clones; 70% of them were counted only once. The ten largest clones represent roughly a quarter of the sample.

This clone was seen more than once but under ten times. Its antigen target is currently unknown. Per-base quality was not reported, and no clone a single base away is much larger than it. The germline V end is reduced by 7 bases and the J end by 3 bases; junction bases left unmatched: 11. Looking up the germline V gene (reference sequence) yields CDR1 SEHNR and CDR2 FQNEAQ. The CDR3 sequence holds 15 residues, the cysteine and phenylalanine included. The kept DNA is CDR3 alone, 45 bases in frame from the first base. Dithiothreitol, EDTA incubations and collagenase D digestion were used to isolate intraepithelial and lamina propria lymphocytes from graft specimens. Serial intestinal graft biopsy specimens collected up to 600 days after transplant underwent bulk TCR-beta sequencing.

The receptor chain draws on TRBV7-9 and TRBJ2-7; TRBD1 agrees with 8 junctional bases. The origin of this receptor is a human patient who received an intestinal transplant, so some T cells may come from the graft donor. The sample in question was ileum tissue, obtained approximately 780 days after intestinal transplantation. The DNA is as follows: TGTGCCAGCAACAATCCCACTGACAGGGGCTACGAGCAGTACTTC. Its product reads: CASNNPTDRGYEQYF.